This TCR beta chain emerged from a study of T-cell reconstitution after alpha-beta-depleted transplantation in children. Preparation of the TCRbeta library was carried out with unique molecular identifiers. TCRdb reprocessed the PCR reads via MiXCR and lists one record per CDR3 protein. Of approximately 500,000 distinct CDR3 sequences in the sample, roughly a quarter were seen once. Germline V gene lookup returns CDR1 SGHDN and CDR2 FVKESK. The CDR3 spans 13 residues. The J segment lost 3 bases and the V segment lost 5 bases, leaving 3 bases of the junction unmatched. Findings of the study overall: A year post-transplant, T-cell counts and diversity derived mostly from newly produced T cells. Expanded graft clones, several hundred of them, were reportedly the source of alpha-beta T cells about two months after transplant. Surviving recipient cells, namely T cells and thymic progenitors, were the source of high day-60 TCRbeta diversity in some patients.

This clonotype was counted between two and nine times. Its antigen is not known. The specimen was PBMCs, collected before TCRalphabeta/CD19-depleted stem cell transplant. The chain uses TRBV14 and TRBJ2-5, with 7 bases aligning to TRBD1. The sequence was collected from a boy in the first two years of life with Wiskott-Aldrich syndrome, due to receive a stem cell transplant. The CDR3, as DNA: TGTGCCAGCAGCTGGGGACAGAAAGAGACCCAGTACTTC. This codes for CASSWGQKETQYF. Full variable domain (rest looked up from reference TRBV14 and TRBJ2-5): EAGVTQFPSHSVIEKGQTVTLRCDPISGHDNLYWYRRVMGKEIKFLLHFVKESKQDESGMPNNRFLAERTGGTYSTLKVQPAELEDSGVYFCASSWGQKETQYFGPGTRLLVL.